The source of this T cell receptor (beta chain) is a study of blood T cell repertoires in COVID-19. Study-level information: Samples representing acute and convalescent COVID-19 were sourced from the United States, Italy and Spain.

Generated by immunoSEQ multiplex PCR, the TCRdb table keeps only in-frame clones and is missing some. Here the sample spans 70,000 or so clones, around 86% being singletons. Germline V gives CDR1 MNHEY, CDR2 SVGAGI. This CDR3 contains 15 residues. V lost 4 bases and J lost 4; bases outside the gene matches: 3. The rearrangement joins TRBV6-5 to TRBJ1-6; 8 positions match TRBD1. The origin of this receptor is a man aged 65 to 85 with active or convalescent COVID-19. Specimen: peripheral blood. The DNA of the CDR3 is TGTGCCAGCAGTTTGGGACAGGCTTATAATTCACCCCTCCACTTT. Protein sequence: CASSLGQAYNSPLHF.